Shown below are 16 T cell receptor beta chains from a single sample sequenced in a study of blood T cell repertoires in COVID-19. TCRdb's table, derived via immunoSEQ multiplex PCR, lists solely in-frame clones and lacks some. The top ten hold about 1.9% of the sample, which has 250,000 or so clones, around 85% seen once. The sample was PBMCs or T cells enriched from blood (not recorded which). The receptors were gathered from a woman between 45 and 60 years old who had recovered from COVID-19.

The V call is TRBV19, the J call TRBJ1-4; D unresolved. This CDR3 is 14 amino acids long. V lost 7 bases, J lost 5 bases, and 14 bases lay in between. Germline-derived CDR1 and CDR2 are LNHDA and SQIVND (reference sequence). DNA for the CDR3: TGTGCCAGTAAGGCGGCCGGTCCGAATGAAAAACTGTTTTTT. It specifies CASKAAGPNEKLFF.

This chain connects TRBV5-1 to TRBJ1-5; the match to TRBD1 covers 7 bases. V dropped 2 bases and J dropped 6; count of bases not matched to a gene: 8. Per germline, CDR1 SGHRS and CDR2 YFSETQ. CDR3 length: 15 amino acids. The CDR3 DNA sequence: TGCGCCAGCAGCTTAACGGGGACAGTCAGTCAGCCCCAGCATTTT. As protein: CASSLTGTVSQPQHF.

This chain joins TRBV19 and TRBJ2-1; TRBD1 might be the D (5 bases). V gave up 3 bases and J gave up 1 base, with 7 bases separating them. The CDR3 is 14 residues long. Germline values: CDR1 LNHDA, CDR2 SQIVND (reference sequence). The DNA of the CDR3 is TGTGCCAGTAGTATCAGGGCGTCCTACAATGAGCAGTTCTTC. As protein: CASSIRASYNEQFF.

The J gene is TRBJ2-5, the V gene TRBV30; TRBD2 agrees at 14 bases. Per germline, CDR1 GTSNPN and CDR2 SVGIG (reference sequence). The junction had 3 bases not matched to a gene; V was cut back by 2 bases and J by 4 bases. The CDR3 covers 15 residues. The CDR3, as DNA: TGTGCCTGGAGTCCAGGACTAGCGGGAGGAGAGACCCAGTACTTC. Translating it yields CAWSPGLAGGETQYF.

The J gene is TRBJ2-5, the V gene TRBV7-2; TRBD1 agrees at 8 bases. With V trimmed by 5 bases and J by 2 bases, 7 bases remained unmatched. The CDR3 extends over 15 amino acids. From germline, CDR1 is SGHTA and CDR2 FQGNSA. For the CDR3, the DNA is TGTGCCAGCAGCCTCCAGTGGACAGGGCAAGAGACCCAGTACTTC. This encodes CASSLQWTGQETQYF.

CDR3 residues: CASSPGVFYGYTF. The CDR3 DNA follows: TGCGCCAGCAGCCCAGGGGTGTTCTATGGCTACACCTTC. The chain is built from TRBV5-1 and TRBJ1-2, with a weak D call TRBD1 (6 bases). The CDR3 spans 13 residues. Trimming pared 4 bases from V and 4 bases from J, leaving 11 bases between. Germline CDR1 reads SGHRS; CDR2 reads YFSETQ. The full variable domain, rest sourced from reference TRBV5-1 and TRBJ1-2, is KAGVTQTPRYLIKTRGQQVTLSCSPISGHRSVSWYQQTPGQGLQFLFEYFSETQRNKGNFPGRFSGRQFSNSRSEMNVSTLELGDSALYLCASSPGVFYGYTFGSGTRLTVV.

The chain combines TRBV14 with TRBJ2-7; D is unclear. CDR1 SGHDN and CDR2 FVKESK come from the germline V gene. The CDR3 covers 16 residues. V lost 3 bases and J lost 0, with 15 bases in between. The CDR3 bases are TGTGCCAGCAGCCATGGTCCCGGTGGTAGCTCCTACGAGCAGTACTTC. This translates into CASSHGPGGSSYEQYF.

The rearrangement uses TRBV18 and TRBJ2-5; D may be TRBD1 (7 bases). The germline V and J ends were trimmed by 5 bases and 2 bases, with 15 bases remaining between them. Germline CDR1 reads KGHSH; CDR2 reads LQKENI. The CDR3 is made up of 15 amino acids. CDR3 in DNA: TGTGCCAGCTCAGCGGCGGGACAGACACAAGAGACCCAGTACTTC. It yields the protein CASSAAGQTQETQYF.

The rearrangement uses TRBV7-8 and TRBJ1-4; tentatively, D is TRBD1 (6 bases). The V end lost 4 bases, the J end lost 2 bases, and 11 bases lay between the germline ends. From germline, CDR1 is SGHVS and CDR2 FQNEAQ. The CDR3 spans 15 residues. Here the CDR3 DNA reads TGTGCCAGCAGCTCCTACAGGGATACTAATGAAAAACTGTTTTTT. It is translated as CASSSYRDTNEKLFF.

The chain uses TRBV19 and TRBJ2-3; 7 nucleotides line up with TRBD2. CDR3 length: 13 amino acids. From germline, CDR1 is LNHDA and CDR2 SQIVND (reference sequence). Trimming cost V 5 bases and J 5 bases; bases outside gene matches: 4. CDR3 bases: TGTGCCAGTAGTGCGGGAGCTGGAGATACGCAGTATTTT. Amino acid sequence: CASSAGAGDTQYF. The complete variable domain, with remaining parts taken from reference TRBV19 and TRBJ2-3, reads DGGITQSPKYLFRKEGQNVTLSCEQNLNHDAMYWYRQDPGQGLRLIYYSQIVNDFQKGDIAEGYSVSREKKESFPLTVTSAQKNPTAFYLCASSAGAGDTQYFGPGTRLTVL.

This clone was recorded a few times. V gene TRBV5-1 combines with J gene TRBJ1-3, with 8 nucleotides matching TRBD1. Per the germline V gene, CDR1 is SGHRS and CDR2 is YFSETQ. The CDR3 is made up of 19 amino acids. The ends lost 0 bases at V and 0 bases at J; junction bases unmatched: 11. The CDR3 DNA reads TGCGCCAGCAGCTTGGCAAAACTAGGACAGGGTAACTCTGGAAACACCATATATTTT. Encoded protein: CASSLAKLGQGNSGNTIYF. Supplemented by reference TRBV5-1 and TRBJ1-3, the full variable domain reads KAGVTQTPRYLIKTRGQQVTLSCSPISGHRSVSWYQQTPGQGLQFLFEYFSETQRNKGNFPGRFSGRQFSNSRSEMNVSTLELGDSALYLCASSLAKLGQGNSGNTIYFGEGSWLTVV.

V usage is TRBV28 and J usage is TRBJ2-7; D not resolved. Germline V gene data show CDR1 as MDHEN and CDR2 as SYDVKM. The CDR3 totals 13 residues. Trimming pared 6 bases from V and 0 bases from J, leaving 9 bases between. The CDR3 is CASRLPGSYEQYF. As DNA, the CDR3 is TGTGCCAGCAGACTACCGGGCTCCTACGAGCAGTACTTC.

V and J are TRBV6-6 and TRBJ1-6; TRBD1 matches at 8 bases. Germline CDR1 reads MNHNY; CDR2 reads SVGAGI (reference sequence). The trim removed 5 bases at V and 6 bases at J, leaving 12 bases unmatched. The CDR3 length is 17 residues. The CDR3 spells CASSPLSQGGSNSPLHF. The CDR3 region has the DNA TGTGCCAGCAGTCCCCTATCACAGGGGGGTTCTAATTCACCCCTCCACTTT.

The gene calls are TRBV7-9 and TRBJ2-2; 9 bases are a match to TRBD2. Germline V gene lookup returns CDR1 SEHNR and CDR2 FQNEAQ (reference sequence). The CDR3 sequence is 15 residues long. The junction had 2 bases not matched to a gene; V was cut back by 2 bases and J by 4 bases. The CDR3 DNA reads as TGTGCCAGCAGCTTAAGCGGGAGGAGCACCGGGGAGCTGTTTTTT. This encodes CASSLSGRSTGELFF.

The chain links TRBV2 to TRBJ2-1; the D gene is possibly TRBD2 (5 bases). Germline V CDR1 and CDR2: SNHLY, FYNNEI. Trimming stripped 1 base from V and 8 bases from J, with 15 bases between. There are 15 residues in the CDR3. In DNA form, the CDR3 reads TGTGCCAGCAGTGAAGAAGAACTAGAAGTCTATGAGCAGTTCTTC. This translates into CASSEEELEVYEQFF.

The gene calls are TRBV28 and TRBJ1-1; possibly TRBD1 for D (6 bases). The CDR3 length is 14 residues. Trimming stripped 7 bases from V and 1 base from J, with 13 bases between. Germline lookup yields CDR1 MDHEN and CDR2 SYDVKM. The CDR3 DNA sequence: TGTGCCAGCAAGGGGGTGCCAAAGAACACTGAAGCTTTCTTT. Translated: CASKGVPKNTEAFF.